This is a list of T cell receptor beta chains from one sample in a study of blood T cell repertoires in COVID-19. The repertoire was sequenced with immunoSEQ multiplex PCR; TCRdb's copy has only in-frame clones and lacks some. Of approximately 230,000 clones detected, roughly 87% appear once; the ten largest clones hold just under 6.5%. The sample consisted of PBMCs or T cells enriched from blood (not recorded which). The receptors here all came from a woman aged 25 to 39 with acute COVID-19. The CDR3 runs from the conserved cysteine through the conserved F or W. Each record gives: clone size, D gene, V gene, J gene, CDR3 DNA, CDR3 protein. A D gene is named only where the DNA matches it firmly. A clone size is listed for some rows: how often the clone was seen (once, few, many), or a class if it is expanded.

>few|TRBD1|TRBV27|TRBJ1-1
TGTGCCAGCAGTCCAATACAGGGGGCTTACACTGAAGCTTTCTTT
CASSPIQGAYTEAFF
>-|TRBD2|TRBV7-2|TRBJ2-7
TGTGCCAGCAGCTTAACTAGCGGGAAATACGAGCAGTACTTC
CASSLTSGKYEQYF
>-|TRBD2|TRBV9|TRBJ2-5
TGTGCCAGCAGCGCCAGGGCGGGACTAGCGGGCCCGGGGAAGGGTTTACCGGAGACCCAGTACTTC
CASSARAGLAGPGKGLPETQYF
>once|TRBD1|TRBV5-8|TRBJ1-5
TGTGCCAGCAGCCCAATCCGACAGGGTTCGCGGCAGCCCCAGCATTTT
CASSPIRQGSRQPQHF
>-|-|TRBV19|TRBJ1-5
TGTGCCAGTAGCGGCAGGGCGGATCAGCCCCAGCATTTT
CASSGRADQPQHF
>-|-|TRBV3-1/TRBV3-2|TRBJ2-5
TGTGCCAGCAGCCAAGCTTTGTCGGACCAAGAGACCCAGTACTTC
CASSQALSDQETQYF
>-|-|TRBV19|TRBJ1-4
TGTGCCAGTAGGCGTCGGCCAGGATCTGCAACTAATGAAAAACTGTTTTTT
CASRRRPGSATNEKLFF
>-|TRBD1|TRBV28|TRBJ1-2
TGTGCCAGCAGTTTACAGGGGGCCGCAAACTATGGCTACACCTTC
CASSLQGAANYGYTF
>-|TRBD1|TRBV10-2|TRBJ1-2
TGCGCCAGCAGACTCGGACAGGGGACGAGTTTGGGTGGCTACACCTTC
CASRLGQGTSLGGYTF
>few|TRBD1|TRBV7-8|TRBJ2-7
TGTGCCAGCAGCGTGGGACAGGGCTACGAGCAGTACTTC
CASSVGQGYEQYF
>-|-|TRBV28|TRBJ1-4
TGTGCCAGCAGTCTCCTCGTTGCAACTAATGAAAAACTGTTTTTT
CASSLLVATNEKLFF
>-|TRBD1|TRBV7-6|TRBJ2-2
TGTGCCAGCAGCCGGGGTACAGGGGTCGGCACCGGGGAGCTGTTTTTT
CASSRGTGVGTGELFF
>-|-|TRBV6-5|TRBJ1-1
TGTGCCAGCAGAGACAGAAGCGATCCAGCCACTGAAGCTTTCTTT
CASRDRSDPATEAFF
>-|TRBD1|TRBV19|TRBJ1-5
TGTGCCAGTAGTCAACAGGGGAGAAGGCCTAGCAATCAGCCCCAGCATTTT
CASSQQGRRPSNQPQHF
>-|TRBD1|TRBV3-1/TRBV3-2|TRBJ1-2
TGTGCCAGCAGCCCCCGACAGGGTAAGTCGGGTGGCTACACCTTC
CASSPRQGKSGGYTF
>-|TRBD2|TRBV27|TRBJ2-1
TGTGCCAGCCGACGGACTAGCAGCTACAATGAGCAGTTCTTC
CASRRTSSYNEQFF
>-|-|TRBV3-1/TRBV3-2|TRBJ2-7
TGTGCCAGCAGCCTGGCGGGGGCCGAGCAGTACTTC
CASSLAGAEQYF
>-|TRBD2|TRBV15|TRBJ2-3
TGTGCCACCAGCAGAGTAGCGGGATTTGATACGCAGTATTTT
CATSRVAGFDTQYF
>many|-|TRBV7-9|TRBJ2-1
TGTGCCAGCAGCGTCGTCGGGACAATGTCCTACAATGAGCAGTTCTTC
CASSVVGTMSYNEQFF